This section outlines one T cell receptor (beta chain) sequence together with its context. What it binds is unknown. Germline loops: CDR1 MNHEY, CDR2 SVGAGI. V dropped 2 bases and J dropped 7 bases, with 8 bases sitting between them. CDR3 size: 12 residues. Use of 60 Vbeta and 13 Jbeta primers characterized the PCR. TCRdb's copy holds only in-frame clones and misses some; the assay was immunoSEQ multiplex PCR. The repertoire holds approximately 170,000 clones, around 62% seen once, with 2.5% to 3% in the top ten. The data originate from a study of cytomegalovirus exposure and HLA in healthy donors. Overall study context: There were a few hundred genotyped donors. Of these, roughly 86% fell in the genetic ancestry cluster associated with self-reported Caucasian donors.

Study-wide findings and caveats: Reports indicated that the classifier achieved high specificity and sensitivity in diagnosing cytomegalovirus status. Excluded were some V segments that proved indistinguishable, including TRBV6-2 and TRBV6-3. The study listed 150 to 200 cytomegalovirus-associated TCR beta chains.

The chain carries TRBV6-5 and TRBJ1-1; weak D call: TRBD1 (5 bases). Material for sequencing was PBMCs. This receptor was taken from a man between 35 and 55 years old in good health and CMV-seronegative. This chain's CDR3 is CASSYRGGEAFF. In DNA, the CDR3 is TGTGCCAGCAGTTACCGGGGGGGTGAAGCTTTCTTT.